This T cell receptor beta chain was observed in a study of blood T cell repertoires in COVID-19. At the level of the study: Samples came from the United States, Italy and Spain, spanning acute and convalescent COVID-19.

The germline V gene encodes CDR1 LNHDA and CDR2 SQIVND (reference sequence). Trimming took 7 bases from V and 6 from J; bases not matched to a gene: 7. This CDR3 spans 13 amino acids. TCRdb keeps only in-frame clones here, not all; method: immunoSEQ multiplex PCR. The data hold about 380,000 clones, with roughly 87% observed a single time. Sequencing used PBMCs or T cells enriched from blood (not recorded which). This clonotype originated in a woman between 25 and 40 years old who had recovered from COVID-19. The gene calls are TRBV19 and TRBJ1-1, with 8 positions matching TRBD1. The DNA of the CDR3 is TGTGCCAGTACCGGACAGGGAAGTTCTGAAGCTTTCTTT. It translates to CASTGQGSSEAFF.